This TCR beta chain stems from a study of cytomegalovirus exposure and HLA in healthy donors. Germline CDR1 reads SGHDT; CDR2 reads YYEEEE. V was cut by 2 bases and J by 2 bases, with 11 bases left in between. CDR3 size: 14 residues. The PCR made use of 60 Vbeta and 13 Jbeta primers. Produced via immunoSEQ multiplex PCR; TCRdb's table is partial and in-frame only. The sample has around 150,000 clones, 84% seen once. A remark on this clone: Its antigen is still unknown.

Whole-study results and caveats: Among CMV-associated TCR beta chains, most appeared HLA-restricted in a later analysis. Later analysis identified a missense DCLRE1C variant that was linked to TCR beta V- and J-gene trimming.

The TCR comes from a man in his forties or fifties in good health and CMV-seropositive. The chain couples TRBV5-6 to TRBJ2-7, with D possibly matching TRBD1 (5 bases). Sequences were obtained from PBMCs. In nucleotides, the CDR3 is TGTGCCAGCAGCTTACAGGTGCCCCCCTACGAGCAGTACTTC. This codes for CASSLQVPPYEQYF.